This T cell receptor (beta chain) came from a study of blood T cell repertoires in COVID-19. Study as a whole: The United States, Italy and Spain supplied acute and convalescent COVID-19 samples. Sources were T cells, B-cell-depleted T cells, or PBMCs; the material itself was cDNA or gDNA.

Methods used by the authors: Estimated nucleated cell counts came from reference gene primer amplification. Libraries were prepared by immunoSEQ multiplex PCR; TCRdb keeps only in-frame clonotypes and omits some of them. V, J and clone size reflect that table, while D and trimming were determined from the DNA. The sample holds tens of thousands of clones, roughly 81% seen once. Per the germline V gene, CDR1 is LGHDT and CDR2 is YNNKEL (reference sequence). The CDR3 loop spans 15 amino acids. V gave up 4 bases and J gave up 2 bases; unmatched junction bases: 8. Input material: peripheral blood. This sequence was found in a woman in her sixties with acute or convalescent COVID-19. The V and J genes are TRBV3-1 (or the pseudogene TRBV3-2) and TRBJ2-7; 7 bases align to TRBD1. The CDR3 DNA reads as TGTGCCAGCAGCCCAAGGGGGCAGGGAACCTACGAGCAGTACTTC. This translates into CASSPRGQGTYEQYF.